These 16 T cell receptor beta chains were sequenced from one sample in a study of control samples from healthy donors and cancer patients. Clones were read by immunoSEQ multiplex PCR, and TCRdb kept only the in-frame ones, dropping some. The table includes about 60,000 clones, 90% detected once. Material: PBMCs. The receptor set was obtained from a woman aged 45-65 years with colorectal cancer.

V and J are TRBV20-1 and TRBJ1-2; D is unclear. CDR1 is DFQATT, CDR2 SNEGSKA, per germline (reference sequence). There are 13 residues in the CDR3. V was shortened by 3 bases and J by 9 bases, with 17 bases between the two germline ends. CDR3 DNA: TGCAGTGCTAGTGAGAGTGGGGTGGTACGCTACACCTTC. It translates to CSASESGVVRYTF.

This chain uses TRBV9 with TRBJ2-7, with 7 nucleotides matching TRBD2. V trimming: 7 bases; J trimming: 2 bases; junction bases outside the gene matches: 3. Per the germline V gene, CDR1 is SGDLS and CDR2 is YYNGEE. This CDR3 spans 12 amino acids. Written as DNA, the CDR3 is TGTGCCAGCGGGAGGGCCACCTACGAGCAGTACTTC. Its protein product is CASGRATYEQYF.

This sequence joins TRBV20-1 and TRBJ2-2; 8 positions agree with TRBD1. The CDR3 length is 16 residues. The ends lost 3 bases at V and 5 bases at J; junction bases unmatched: 11. Germline lookup yields CDR1 DFQATT and CDR2 SNEGSKA (reference sequence). Here the CDR3 DNA reads TGCAGTGCTAGTTCCCCTAACAGGGGGTGGACCGGGGAGCTGTTTTTT. Its translation: CSASSPNRGWTGELFF.

Only a few counts were recorded for this clone. The V call is TRBV11-2, the J call TRBJ1-1, with a tentative D call TRBD1 (5 bases). Trimming pared 5 bases from V and 7 bases from J, leaving 11 bases between. Germline V lookup: CDR1 SGHAT, CDR2 FQNNGV. This CDR3 is built from 12 residues. The CDR3 DNA is TGTGCCAGCAGCCCGGTTGGGGGTGAAGCTTTCTTT. Translation gives CASSPVGGEAFF.

This clone was recorded once. The V call is TRBV30, the J call TRBJ2-1; 12 bases are a match to TRBD2. Germline CDR1 reads GTSNPN; CDR2 reads SVGIG (reference sequence). CDR3 length: 17 residues. With V trimmed by 2 bases and J by 3 bases, 8 bases remained unmatched. CDR3 coding DNA: TGTGCCTGGAGTCCTCCCCGGACTAGCGGGAACTACAATGAGCAGTTCTTC. It translates to CAWSPPRTSGNYNEQFF.

The chain carries TRBV19 and TRBJ1-1; 7 bases are a match to TRBD1. The V gene end was trimmed by 10 bases and the J gene end by 0 bases; junction bases not matched to a gene: 5. This CDR3 is 13 amino acids long. In germline, CDR1 is LNHDA, CDR2 SQIVND (reference sequence). The CDR3 sequence: CATGGQLNTEAFF. CDR3 bases: TGTGCCACGGGGGGACAGTTGAACACTGAAGCTTTCTTT.

The chain joins TRBV27 to TRBJ1-2, with D perhaps matching TRBD1 (5 bases). Trimming removed 4 bases from V and 0 bases from J, with 12 bases in between. The CDR3 covers 15 residues. The germline V gene encodes CDR1 MNHEY and CDR2 SMNVEV (reference sequence). The CDR3: CASSSTVLANYGYTF. The DNA of the CDR3 is TGTGCCAGCAGTTCGACAGTGTTAGCTAACTATGGCTACACCTTC.

This chain links TRBV5-8 with TRBJ1-5, with D uncertain. Deletions cut 3 bases from V and 4 bases from J, with 20 bases between. Germline V gives CDR1 SGHTS, CDR2 YDEGEE. This CDR3 is built from 17 residues. The CDR3 nucleotides are TGTGCCAGCAGCTCCCCTGGATCGTGGGATACTAATCAGCCCCAGCATTTT. Residues: CASSSPGSWDTNQPQHF. The variable domain in full, with the rest retrieved from reference TRBV5-8 and TRBJ1-5, is EAGVTQSPTHLIKTRGQQATLRCSPISGHTSVYWYQQALGLGLQFLLWYDEGEERNRGNFPPRFSGRQFPNYSSELNVNALELEDSALYLCASSSPGSWDTNQPQHFGDGTRLSIL.

The CDR3 here is CTAEQGYGYTF. CDR3 DNA sequence: TGCACCGCGGAACAGGGTTATGGCTACACCTTC. The chain employs TRBV20-1 and TRBJ1-2, with D tentatively TRBD1 (6 bases). There are 11 residues in the CDR3. Per the germline V gene, CDR1 is DFQATT and CDR2 is SNEGSKA (reference sequence).

The J gene is TRBJ2-7, the V gene TRBV25-1; a weak D match, TRBD1 (6 bases). The CDR3 is 13 residues long. Germline-derived CDR1 and CDR2 are MGHDK and SYGVNS. Trimming shortened V by 4 bases and J by 2 bases, and 9 bases separated the two germline ends. CDR3 bases: TGTGCCAGCAGTGCAGGGACACCCTACGAGCAGTACTTC. Its protein product is CASSAGTPYEQYF.

The V call is TRBV7-3, the J call TRBJ1-1; 7 bases line up with TRBD1. The trim removed 5 bases at V and 5 bases at J, leaving 8 bases unmatched. Germline V gene data show CDR1 as SGHTA and CDR2 as FQGTGA. This CDR3 has 14 amino acids. The DNA for the CDR3 is TGTGCCAGCAGCCAGACAGGGTATGGAACTGAAGCTTTCTTT. Protein: CASSQTGYGTEAFF.

The chain uses TRBV12-5 and TRBJ2-7; TRBD1 matches 7 bases. CDR1 and CDR2 from the germline V gene are LGHNT and FRNRAP. This CDR3 is built from 16 residues. With 1 base clipped from V and 3 bases from J, the junction kept 9 bases outside the gene matches. CDR3 region: CASGLDIMGQFYEQYF. The CDR3 DNA reads as TGTGCTAGTGGTTTGGACATTATGGGACAGTTCTACGAGCAGTACTTC. Based on the CDR3 plus reference TRBV12-5 and TRBJ2-7, the full variable domain is DARVTQTPRHKVTEMGQEVTMRCQPILGHNTVFWYRQTMMQGLELLAYFRNRAPLDDSGMPKDRFSAEMPDATLATLKIQPSEPRDSAVYFCASGLDIMGQFYEQYFGPGTRLTVT.

The chain recombines TRBV30 with TRBJ2-7; D ambiguous. Germline-derived CDR1 and CDR2 are GTSNPN and SVGIG (reference sequence). This CDR3 spans 13 amino acids. V was trimmed by 0 bases and J by 8 bases, leaving 14 bases between them. The CDR3 DNA reads TGTGCCTGGAGTGTAGGACCGCTACCCCAGCAGTACTTC. This gives the protein CAWSVGPLPQQYF.

V usage is TRBV27 and J usage is TRBJ1-2; D perhaps matches TRBD1 (5 bases). This CDR3 comprises 14 residues. V lost 2 bases and J 3 bases, leaving 10 bases between the germline ends. From germline, CDR1 is MNHEY and CDR2 SMNVEV (reference sequence). CDR3 in amino acids: CASSLSRAHYGYTF. CDR3 nucleotides: TGTGCCAGCAGTTTAAGCAGGGCCCACTATGGCTACACCTTC.

The gene calls are TRBV5-5 and TRBJ1-1; D unclear. The V gene's germline CDR1 is SGHKS and CDR2 YYEKEE (reference sequence). The CDR3 consists of 14 residues. Trimming stripped 1 base from V and 2 bases from J, with 9 bases between. The CDR3 region is CASSLMDGNTEAFF. DNA of the CDR3: TGTGCCAGCAGCTTGATGGACGGAAACACTGAAGCTTTCTTT.

This clone was seen once. V usage is TRBV12-3 or TRBV12-4 and J usage is TRBJ2-7; no firm D call. Between the trimmed V and J ends, which lost 0 bases and 4 bases, there was a span of 7 bases. The CDR3 has 13 residues. CDR3 in DNA: TGTGCCAGCAGTTTAGCGCAGTTTTACGAGCAGTACTTC. Its translation: CASSLAQFYEQYF.